The 10 T cell receptor beta chains below all came from one sample that was sequenced in a study of blood T cells in healthy people across ages (dated by TCRdb to between 2014 and 2016). The receptor library was made with 5' RACE. The instrument was an Illumina HiSeq 2500. A second PCR of roughly 7 to 11 cycles was performed with a sample-barcoded 5' primer and a J-beta primer mix. Through fastp at Q25 and MiXCR, TCRdb rebuilt clones from the public reads, retaining in-frame beta chains. Rows with one shared CDR3 protein collapse into an entry with the most common genes and DNA. The sample table lists about 720,000 distinct CDR3 sequences, about a fifth of them with a count of one. About 20% of the sample rests with the top ten. The specimen was blood. The source of these receptors is an older man in good health.

This clonotype has only a few counts. The CDR3 is CASSDGGTVNTGELFF. The CDR3 DNA reads as TGCGCCAGCAGCGACGGGGGGACAGTCAACACCGGGGAGCTGTTTTTT. The chain links TRBV5-1 to TRBJ2-2; perhaps D is TRBD1 or TRBD2 (7 bases each). V shed 4 bases and J shed 2 bases, with 15 bases lying between them. The CDR3 is made up of 16 amino acids. Germline CDR1 reads SGHRS; CDR2 reads YFSETQ. Complete variable domain (other parts from reference TRBV5-1 and TRBJ2-2): KAGVTQTPRYLIKTRGQQVTLSCSPISGHRSVSWYQQTPGQGLQFLFEYFSETQRNKGNFPGRFSGRQFSNSRSEMNVSTLELGDSALYLCASSDGGTVNTGELFFGEGSRLTVL.

In its sample, this clonotype was seen a few times. The rearrangement joins TRBV20-1 to TRBJ1-2; D is unresolved. Trimming stripped 1 base from V and 5 bases from J, with 11 bases between. The CDR3 covers 13 residues. CDR1 and CDR2 from the germline V gene are DFQATT and SNEGSKA (reference sequence). The CDR3, as DNA: TGCAGTGCTAGAGTGGGCTCCGGGTATGGCTACACCTTC. This codes for CSARVGSGYGYTF.

This clonotype has ten or more counts. The J gene is TRBJ1-2, the V gene TRBV18, with 7 positions matching TRBD1. Germline V gives CDR1 KGHSH, CDR2 LQKENI. CDR3 length equals 15 residues. Trimming took 2 bases from V and 8 from J; bases not matched to a gene: 11. CDR3 in amino acids: CASSPSRDRAWGYTF. In DNA, the CDR3 is TGTGCCAGCTCACCATCACGAGACAGGGCTTGGGGCTACACCTTC.

The sample holds a few counts of this clonotype. The J gene is TRBJ1-5, the V gene TRBV28, with D unclear. CDR3 size: 13 residues. V lost 4 bases and J lost 7, with 11 bases in between. Germline loops: CDR1 MDHEN, CDR2 SYDVKM. This CDR3 is CASSSSRLQPQHF. Here the CDR3 DNA reads TGTGCCAGCAGTTCCTCCCGATTGCAGCCCCAGCATTTT.

This clonotype came up many times. This chain connects TRBV19 to TRBJ1-2; 8 positions match TRBD1. With V trimmed by 4 bases and J by 7 bases, 8 bases remained unmatched. The CDR3 is 14 amino acids. Germline-derived CDR1 and CDR2 are LNHDA and SQIVND (reference sequence). The CDR3 nucleotides read TGTGCCAGTAGTACGACCAGACAGGGGTCTGGCTACACCTTC. The encoded protein is CASSTTRQGSGYTF.

The J gene is TRBJ1-2, the V gene TRBV18; D is unresolved. V lost 3 bases and J 5 bases, leaving 10 bases between the germline ends. The CDR3 is 13 amino acids. Germline CDR1 is KGHSH and CDR2 is LQKENI. Written as DNA, the CDR3 is TGTGCCAGCTCACCCGGGCAGACTTATGGCTACACCTTC. Protein product: CASSPGQTYGYTF.

On this clonotype: One junction end does not reproduce the germline sequence, and a read error may be involved. V is TRBV14 and J is TRBJ2-5; TRBD1 aligns across 9 bases. The germline V gene encodes CDR1 SGHDN and CDR2 FVKESK. CDR3 size: 16 residues. This CDR3 is CASNQGQGFLGETQYF. In DNA, the CDR3 is TGTGCCAGCAACCAAGGACAGGGGTTTTTGGGCGAGACCCAGTACTTC.

This clonotype turned up a few times. The CDR3 DNA is TGTGCCAGCAGTTACTACGGGATAAATTCACCCCTCCACTTT. It is translated as CASSYYGINSPLHF. The chain joins TRBV27 to TRBJ1-6; D is ambiguous. CDR1 and CDR2 from the germline V gene are MNHEY and SMNVEV (reference sequence). The CDR3 has 14 amino acids. The germline V and J ends were trimmed by 4 bases and 7 bases, with 11 bases remaining between them.

This rearrangement joins TRBV7-6 to TRBJ2-3, with D hard to call. Per germline, CDR1 SGHVS and CDR2 FNYEAQ. V dropped 4 bases and J dropped 2 bases, with 16 bases sitting between them. CDR3 length: 16 residues. The CDR3 loop reads CASSSPRDSITDTQYF. The CDR3, as DNA: TGTGCCAGCAGCTCCCCCCGAGACTCGATCACAGATACGCAGTATTTT.

V usage is TRBV5-1 and J usage is TRBJ2-3; 11 bases align to TRBD2. J lost 5 bases, V lost 1 base, and 6 bases had no gene match. The CDR3 contains 16 residues. The germline gives CDR1 SGHRS, CDR2 YFSETQ. CDR3 sequence reads: CASSLPKGLAEDTQYF. CDR3 DNA sequence: TGCGCCAGCAGCTTGCCGAAGGGACTAGCGGAAGATACGCAGTATTTT.